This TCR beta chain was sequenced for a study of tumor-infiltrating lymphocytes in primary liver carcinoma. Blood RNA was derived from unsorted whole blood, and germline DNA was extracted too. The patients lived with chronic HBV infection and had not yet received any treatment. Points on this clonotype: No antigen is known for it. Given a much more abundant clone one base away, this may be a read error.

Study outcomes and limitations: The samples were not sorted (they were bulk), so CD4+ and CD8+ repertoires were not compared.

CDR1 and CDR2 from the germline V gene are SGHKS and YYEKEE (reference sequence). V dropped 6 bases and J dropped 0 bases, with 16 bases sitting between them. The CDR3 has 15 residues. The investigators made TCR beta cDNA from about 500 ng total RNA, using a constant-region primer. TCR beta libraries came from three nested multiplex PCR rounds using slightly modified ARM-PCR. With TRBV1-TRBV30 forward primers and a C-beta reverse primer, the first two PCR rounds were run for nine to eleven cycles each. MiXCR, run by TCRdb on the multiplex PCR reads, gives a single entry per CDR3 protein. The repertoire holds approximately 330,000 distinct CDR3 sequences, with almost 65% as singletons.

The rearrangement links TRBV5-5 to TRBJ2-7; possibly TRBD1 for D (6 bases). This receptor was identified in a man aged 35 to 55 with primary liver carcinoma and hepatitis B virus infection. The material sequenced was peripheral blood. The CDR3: CASKRTDDPSYEQYF. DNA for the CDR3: TGTGCCAGCAAACGGACAGATGACCCCTCCTACGAGCAGTACTTC. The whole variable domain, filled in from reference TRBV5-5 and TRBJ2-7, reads DAGVTQSPTHLIKTRGQQVTLRCSPISGHKSVSWYQQVLGQGPQFIFQYYEKEERGRGNFPDRFSARQFPNYSSELNVNALLLGDSALYLCASKRTDDPSYEQYFGPGTRLTVT.